This T cell receptor (beta chain) was recorded in a study of T cells in Graves' hyperthyroidism and ophthalmopathy. Study-level background: Peripheral blood was acquired at first diagnosis, ahead of any therapy whatsoever.

Patients aged 18 to 65 had newly diagnosed hyperthyroidism of under 2 months' duration. Exclusion criteria comprised uncontrolled infection, other autoimmune disease, pregnancy or lactation. Orbital computed tomography, thyroid ultrasound, serum thyroxine and TRAb, and clinical symptoms together informed the diagnoses. The CDR3 consists of 11 residues. Germline values: CDR1 SQVTM, CDR2 ANQGSEA. The germline V and J ends were trimmed by 5 bases and 7 bases, with 11 bases remaining between them. There were TCR beta CDR3 regions amplified from RNA transcripts. The primer set for the first-round RT-PCR of the TCR CDR3 was HTBI. In TCRdb, the multiplex PCR reads were re-called with MiXCR into one record per CDR3 protein. This sample yields hundreds of thousands of distinct CDR3 sequences, of which around 38% are seen a single time; about 9% belongs to the top ten. This clonotype has only a few counts.

This TCR came from a man between 18 and 29 years old with Graves' hyperthyroidism. V gene TRBV29-1 combines with J gene TRBJ1-2, with unresolved D. The sequenced sample was blood. The DNA of the CDR3 is TGCAGCGTTCGGGGTCCGAGTGGCTACACCTTC. Its protein is CSVRGPSGYTF. The variable domain in full, with the rest retrieved from reference TRBV29-1 and TRBJ1-2, is SAVISQKPSRDICQRGTSLTIQCQVDSQVTMMFWYRQQPGQSLTLIATANQGSEATYESGFVIDKFPISRPNLTFSTLTVSNMSPEDSSIYLCSVRGPSGYTFGSGTRLTVV.